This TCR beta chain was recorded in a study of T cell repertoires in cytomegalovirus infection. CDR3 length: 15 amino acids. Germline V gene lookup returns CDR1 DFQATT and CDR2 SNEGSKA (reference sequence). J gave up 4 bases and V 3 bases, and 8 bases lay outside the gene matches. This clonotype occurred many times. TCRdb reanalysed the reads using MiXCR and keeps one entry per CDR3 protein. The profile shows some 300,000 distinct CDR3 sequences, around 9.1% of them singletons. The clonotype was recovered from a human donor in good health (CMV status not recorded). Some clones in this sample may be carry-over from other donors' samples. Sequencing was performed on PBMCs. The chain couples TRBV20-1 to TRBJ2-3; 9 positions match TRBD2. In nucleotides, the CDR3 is TGCAGTGCTAGTCGGTCGCGGGGGGGCGCAGATACGCAGTATTTT. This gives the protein CSASRSRGGADTQYF.